This T cell receptor beta chain was sequenced during a study of blood T cell repertoires in COVID-19. Across the study: Whether acute or convalescent, the COVID-19 samples came from the United States, Italy and Spain.

The V gene lost 3 bases and the J gene lost 4 bases, with 5 bases spanning the gap. The germline gives CDR1 SGDLS, CDR2 YYNGEE. The CDR3 covers 12 residues. The data were produced by immunoSEQ multiplex PCR, yet TCRdb's version contains in-frame clones alone and is incomplete. This table holds around 290,000 clones, around 89% found once. Sequencing was performed on peripheral blood. This chain connects TRBV9 to TRBJ2-1; D is uncertain. The sequence was obtained from a man aged 35 to 55 with acute or convalescent COVID-19. CDR3 sequence (DNA): TGTGCCAGCAGCGCACAGTACAATGAGCAGTTCTTC. Protein sequence: CASSAQYNEQFF.